These 25 T cell receptor beta chains were sequenced from one sample in a study of tumor-infiltrating lymphocytes in primary liver carcinoma. Making TCR beta cDNA involved roughly 500 ng total RNA and a constant-region primer. Libraries of TCR beta came from three nested multiplex PCR rounds with slightly modified ARM-PCR. Researchers ran the first two PCR rounds for approximately 10 cycles each with TRBV1-TRBV30 forward primers and a C-beta reverse primer. TCRdb analysed the multiplex PCR reads with MiXCR anew, one entry per CDR3 protein. The sample carries roughly 100,000 distinct CDR3 sequences, roughly 85% recorded once. RNA and DNA were co-extracted from approximately 20-30 mg of unsorted bulk tissue. The sample comprised liver tumor tissue from sampling region 3. Indicated subset: tumor region T3, left-lateral pole. The source of these receptors is a man in his forties with primary liver carcinoma and hepatitis B virus infection.

In the case of this clonotype: Mismatch with germline at one junction end may stem from a read error. The rearrangement joins TRBV6-1 to TRBJ2-3, with D perhaps TRBD2 (5 bases). Looked up from germline, CDR1 is MNHNS and CDR2 is SASEGT. CDR3 length: 13 amino acids. The CDR3 loop reads CASSPGSPDTHYF. CDR3 nucleotides: TGTGCCAGCAGTCCTGGGAGCCCAGATACGCACTATTTT.

This clonotype has only one observation. The genes are TRBV6-1 and TRBJ2-2; D remains ambiguous. Germline values: CDR1 MNHNS, CDR2 SASEGT. The CDR3 spans 15 residues. Trimming pared 6 bases from V and 8 bases from J, leaving 19 bases between. The CDR3 is CASSIEVRAPGELFF. CDR3 bases: TGTGCCAGCAGCATTGAGGTTAGGGCCCCTGGGGAGCTGTTTTTT.

V and J are TRBV6-1 and TRBJ2-1, with 7 bases aligning to TRBD1. The CDR3 length is 12 residues. The germline gives CDR1 MNHNS, CDR2 SASEGT. V was clipped by 10 bases and J by 6 bases; unmatched bases: 6. This CDR3 reads CAIAGGFNEQFF. The CDR3 DNA reads as TGTGCCATCGCAGGGGGATTCAATGAGCAGTTCTTC.

Comment on this clonotype: One end of the junction fails to match germline, which may point to a read error. The chain recombines TRBV4-1 with TRBJ2-2, with D possibly matching TRBD2 (5 bases). Looked up from germline, CDR1 is MGHRA and CDR2 is YSYEKL. The CDR3 length is 17 residues. For the CDR3, the DNA is TGCGCCAGCAGCCAAGATAGAGTGGGAGCGAACACCGGGGAGCTGTGTTTT. This encodes CASSQDRVGANTGELCF.

As regards this clonotype: Sequence at one end of the junction differs from germline and may be a read error. The chain is built from TRBV4-2 and TRBJ2-7; D is uncertain. Germline V CDR1 and CDR2: LGHNA, YNFKEQ. The CDR3 has 12 amino acids. The CDR3 sequence is CASSQNRNKQYF. The CDR3 nucleotides are TGTGCCAGTAGCCAAAATCGGAACAAGCAGTACTTC.

Comments on this clonotype: One end of the junction varies from germline; a read error may be responsible. The genes are TRBV30 and TRBJ2-3; the match to TRBD2 covers 8 bases. The length of the CDR3 is 14 residues. Germline CDR1 is GTSNPN and CDR2 is SVGIG (reference sequence). The DNA for the CDR3 is TGTGCCTGGAGTCGACTAGCGTTCACAGATATGCAGTTTTTT. The encoded protein is CAWSRLAFTDMQFF.

This clonotype was seen a single time. The chain is built from TRBV10-3 and TRBJ2-1, with D perhaps matching TRBD2 (5 bases). Trimming removed 5 bases at V and 10 bases at J, with 21 bases between. Germline CDR1 and CDR2: ENHRY and SYGVKD. The CDR3 covers 15 residues. The CDR3 here is CAISIGEPIPWEQFF. CDR3 nucleotide sequence: TGTGCCATCAGTATTGGGGAGCCCATCCCATGGGAGCAGTTCTTC.

Regarding this clonotype: Because the CDR3 is missing its conserved closing phenylalanine or tryptophan, this is likely a read error. The limits of the CDR3 on the DNA are not certain, so only TCRdb's listed CDR3 is given. The J gene is TRBJ2-1, the V gene TRBV14; the table's D call of TRBD2 was not tested on the DNA. Both ends counted, the CDR3 spans 16 residues. Germline values: CDR1 SGHDN, CDR2 FVKESK. Here the CDR3 reads CASSAVAGWVNNGQFS.

As to this clonotype: The germline gene is not matched at one end of the junction; a read error may be the cause. V is TRBV12-3 or TRBV12-4 and J is TRBJ2-4; 7 nucleotides agree with TRBD1. There are 18 residues in the CDR3. This CDR3 reads CASTWDSSGRVTKNIHYF. CDR3 sequence (DNA): TGTGCCAGCACCTGGGACAGTTCTGGACGGGTAACCAAAAACATTCATTACTTC.

Turning to this clonotype: Here the CDR3 omits its conserved ending phenylalanine or tryptophan, so a read error is the likely source. The limits of the CDR3 on the DNA are not certain, so only TCRdb's listed CDR3 is given. The chain is built from TRBV11-3 and TRBJ2-2. Germline values: CDR1 SGHNT, CDR2 YENEEA. Inclusive of both ends, the CDR3 amounts to 15 amino acids. The CDR3 reads CASSLGLARTGELSS.

As for this clonotype: The junction does not match germline at one end; this may be a read error. The chain is built from TRBV4-1 and TRBJ2-6; D might be TRBD1 or TRBD2, each matching 5 bases. The CDR3 length is 13 residues. The germline V gene encodes CDR1 MGHRA and CDR2 YSYEKL. CDR3 residues: CASSQVGTNVLTF. Written as DNA, the CDR3 is TGCGCTAGCAGCCAAGTTGGGACCAACGTCCTGACCTTC.

Notes on this clonotype: A junction boundary mismatches the germline segment, possibly from a read error. The chain joins TRBV7-9 to TRBJ2-5; D tentatively fits TRBD1 or TRBD2 (5 bases each). There are 12 residues in the CDR3. Germline CDR1 is SEHNR and CDR2 is FQNEAQ (reference sequence). This CDR3 is CASSQEGETKYF. The CDR3, as DNA: TGCGCCAGCAGCCAGGAAGGGGAGACCAAGTACTTC.

Regarding this clonotype: One end of the junction varies from germline; a read error may be responsible. The chain's CDR3 is CTSSRGQGSSYNEQFF. The CDR3 nucleotides are TGTACCAGCAGCCGAGGACAGGGAAGCTCCTACAATGAGCAGTTCTTC. V usage is TRBV4-2 and J usage is TRBJ2-1; 8 positions match TRBD1. CDR3 length: 16 residues. Germline assignment: CDR1 LGHNA and CDR2 YNFKEQ.

This chain connects TRBV5-4 to TRBJ2-4; D might be TRBD1 (6 bases). Germline lookup yields CDR1 SGHNT and CDR2 YYREEE (reference sequence). V was shortened by 3 bases and J by 16 bases, with 20 bases between the two germline ends. The CDR3 runs 13 residues. CDR3 residues: CASSSGQKDIRYF. CDR3 DNA sequence: TGTGCCAGCAGCTCCGGACAGAAGGACATTCGATACTTC.

The chain has TRBV6-6 and TRBJ2-7; 7 nucleotides agree with TRBD2. V lost 7 bases and J lost 8; bases outside the gene matches: 20. The CDR3 runs 16 residues. CDR1 is MNHNY and CDR2 is SVGAGI in the germline V gene (reference sequence). The CDR3 reads CASTPFLVGGRNKQYF. The CDR3 DNA reads TGTGCCAGCACCCCATTCTTAGTGGGAGGGAGAAACAAGCAGTACTTC.

Comments on this clonotype: The conserved phenylalanine or tryptophan normally closing the CDR3 is absent here, so this likely arose from a read error. The limits of the CDR3 on the DNA are not certain, so only TCRdb's listed CDR3 is given. The chain combines TRBV11-2 with TRBJ2-7; the listed D gene, TRBD1, was not tested against the DNA. The CDR3 is 12 amino acids long, termini counted. Germline CDR1 is SGHAT and CDR2 is FQNNGV. CDR3 residues: CASSPGGYKQYL.

A word on this clonotype: At one end, the junction sequence differs from germline, possibly due to a read error. The rearrangement links TRBV6-1 to TRBJ1-1; 8 bases agree with TRBD1. Germline V CDR1 and CDR2: MNHNS, SASEGT. The CDR3 loop spans 17 amino acids. In DNA, the CDR3 is TGTGCCAGCAGTGATGGTGAAGGGCAGGGGGCTAACATTGAAGCATTCTTT. As protein: CASSDGEGQGANIEAFF.

Points on this clonotype: Compared with germline, one end of the junction differs, possibly owing to a read error. V and J are TRBV4-2 and TRBJ2-1; D uncertain. In germline, CDR1 is LGHNA, CDR2 YNFKEQ. CDR3 length: 15 residues. The CDR3 nucleotides read TGTACCAGCCGCCAGGAATTGCAGACAAACAATGAGCAGTTCTTC. Residues: CTSRQELQTNNEQFF.

This clonotype showed up many times. V is TRBV6-1 and J is TRBJ2-7; D gene uncertain. CDR3 length equals 14 residues. Germline CDR1 reads MNHNS; CDR2 reads SASEGT. Trimming removed 5 bases from V and 2 bases from J, with 13 bases in between. In DNA form, the CDR3 reads TGTGCCAGCAGTCTTGGGTCCGGTCCCTACGAGCAGTACTTC. Its translation is CASSLGSGPYEQYF.

The rearrangement uses TRBV29-1 and TRBJ2-7, with D hard to call. CDR1 and CDR2 (germline): SQVTM, ANQGSEA. CDR3 length: 14 residues. V gave up 4 bases and J gave up 7 bases, with 20 bases separating them. The CDR3 reads CSVGKDPSSFEQYF. The CDR3 DNA reads as TGCAGCGTTGGTAAGGACCCCAGCTCCTTTGAGCAGTACTTC.

In regard to this clonotype: Being one base from a much bigger clone, this may be a read error. The chain links TRBV28 to TRBJ2-1; perhaps TRBD2 as D (5 bases). CDR3 length: 15 residues. CDR1 and CDR2 from the germline V gene are MDHEN and SYDVKM. The CDR3: CASRPSGRSYNEHFF. DNA for the CDR3: TGTGCCAGCAGGCCCAGCGGCCGCTCCTACAATGAGCATTTCTTC.

Worth noting for this clonotype: This CDR3 fails to terminate in the conserved phenylalanine or tryptophan, so it likely reflects a read error. It is unclear where the CDR3 begins or ends on the DNA, so no DNA is shown, and the CDR3 is as TCRdb lists it. This sequence joins TRBV29-1 and TRBJ1-1; the D call of TRBD1 is as the table states it, not checked on the DNA. The CDR3 adds up to 15 amino acids, both ends counted. Germline CDR1 SQVTM, CDR2 ANQGSEA. The CDR3 spells CSVSAGWGMNTETFI.

In regard to this clonotype: Germline and junction disagree at one end, which may indicate a read error. V is TRBV6-2 or TRBV6-3 and J is TRBJ2-7; no firm D call. The CDR3 is 16 residues long. Germline CDR1 reads MNHEY; CDR2 reads SVGEGT. The DNA of the CDR3 is TGTGCCAACAGTAGTGGGTGGAGCCGCAGCTCCTACGAGCAGTACTTC. Encoded protein: CANSSGWSRSSYEQYF.

This sequence joins TRBV20-1 and TRBJ2-5; TRBD1 is a possible D gene (7 bases). V dropped 5 bases and J dropped 5 bases, with 18 bases sitting between them. CDR3 length: 14 amino acids. Germline CDR1 and CDR2: DFQATT and SNEGSKA (reference sequence). This chain's CDR3 is CSADWRGLEETQYF. Written as DNA, the CDR3 is TGCAGTGCTGATTGGAGGGGGCTGGAGGAGACCCAGTACTTC.

The chain uses TRBV14 and TRBJ1-2; D is unclear. The CDR3 is 14 residues long. V gave up 7 bases and J gave up 0 bases, with 12 bases separating them. CDR1 and CDR2 from the germline V gene are SGHDN and FVKESK. As DNA, the CDR3 is TGTGCCAGCAACACCGACACGTCTAACTATGGCTACACCTTC. Protein: CASNTDTSNYGYTF.